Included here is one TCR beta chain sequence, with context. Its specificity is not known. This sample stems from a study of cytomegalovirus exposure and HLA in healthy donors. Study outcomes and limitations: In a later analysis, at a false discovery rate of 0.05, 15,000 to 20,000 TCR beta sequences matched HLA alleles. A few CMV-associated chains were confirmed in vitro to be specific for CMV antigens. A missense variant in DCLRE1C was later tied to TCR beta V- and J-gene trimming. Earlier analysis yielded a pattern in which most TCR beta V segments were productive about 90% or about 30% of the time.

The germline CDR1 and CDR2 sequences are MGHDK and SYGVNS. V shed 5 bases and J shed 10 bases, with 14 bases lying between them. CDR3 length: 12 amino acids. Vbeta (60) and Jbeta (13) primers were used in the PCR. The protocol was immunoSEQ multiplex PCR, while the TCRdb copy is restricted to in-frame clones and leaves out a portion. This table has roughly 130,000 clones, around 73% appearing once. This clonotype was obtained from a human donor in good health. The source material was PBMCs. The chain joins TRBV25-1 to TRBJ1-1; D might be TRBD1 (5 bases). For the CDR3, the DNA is TGTGCCAGCAGTCTAATGGCAGGGCGAGCTTTCTTT. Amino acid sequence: CASSLMAGRAFF. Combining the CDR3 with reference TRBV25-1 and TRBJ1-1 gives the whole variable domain EADIYQTPRYLVIGTGKKITLECSQTMGHDKMYWYQQDPGMELHLIHYSYGVNSTEKGDLSSESTVSRIRTEHFPLTLESARPSHTSQYLCASSLMAGRAFFGQGTRLTVV.